One sample yielded the 23 T cell receptor beta chains listed below, sequenced in a study of siplizumab effects on memory and regulatory T cells. Produced via immunoSEQ multiplex PCR; TCRdb's table is partial and in-frame only. The table shows more than 75,000 clones, with 90% to 95% occurring only once. The sample comprised CD8+ T cells sorted from blood. These receptors originate from a human donor in good health.

J is TRBJ1-5 and V is TRBV9, with TRBD1 as a possible D gene (5 bases). V was trimmed by 3 bases and J by 5 bases, leaving 18 bases between them. This CDR3 is built from 16 residues. CDR1 and CDR2 from the germline V gene are SGDLS and YYNGEE. CDR3 in amino acids: CASSEGFGAGDQPQHF. Written as DNA, the CDR3 is TGTGCCAGCAGCGAGGGATTTGGGGCGGGAGATCAGCCCCAGCATTTT. Full variable domain (rest looked up from reference TRBV9 and TRBJ1-5): DSGVTQTPKHLITATGQRVTLRCSPRSGDLSVYWYQQSLDQGLQFLIQYYNGEERAKGNILERFSAQQFPDLHSELNLSSLELGDSALYFCASSEGFGAGDQPQHFGDGTRLSIL.

The CDR3 region is CASKYSGGPPGELFF. The CDR3 nucleotides read TGTGCCAGCAAATATTCGGGGGGTCCCCCCGGGGAGCTGTTTTTT. This chain links TRBV27 with TRBJ2-2; 7 bases align to TRBD2. The CDR3 sequence is 15 residues long. The J segment lost 6 bases and the V segment lost 7 bases, leaving 11 bases of the junction unmatched. From germline, CDR1 is MNHEY and CDR2 SMNVEV (reference sequence).

This clone was picked up one time. This chain uses TRBV14 with TRBJ2-1, with D possibly being TRBD2 (6 bases). Trimming stripped 0 bases from V and 4 bases from J, with 19 bases between. The germline gives CDR1 SGHDN, CDR2 FVKESK. The CDR3 loop spans 18 amino acids. The CDR3 spells CASSQDLGASEAYNEQFF. CDR3 sequence (DNA): TGTGCCAGCAGCCAAGATCTTGGGGCTAGCGAAGCATACAATGAGCAGTTCTTC.

This clone was observed a single time. The chain combines TRBV19 with TRBJ1-2; 7 nucleotides line up with TRBD1. The CDR3 totals 15 residues. Germline V gene sequence: CDR1 LNHDA, CDR2 SQIVND (reference sequence). Trimming took 6 bases from V and 1 from J; bases not matched to a gene: 8. The CDR3 loop is CASRPTGTFNYGYTF. In nucleotides, the CDR3 is TGTGCCAGTAGGCCGACAGGGACCTTTAACTATGGCTACACCTTC. The full variable domain, completed using reference TRBV19 and TRBJ1-2, is DGGITQSPKYLFRKEGQNVTLSCEQNLNHDAMYWYRQDPGQGLRLIYYSQIVNDFQKGDIAEGYSVSREKKESFPLTVTSAQKNPTAFYLCASRPTGTFNYGYTFGSGTRLTVV.

The J gene is TRBJ1-1, the V gene TRBV2, with D possibly matching TRBD1 (6 bases). Germline V CDR1 and CDR2: SNHLY, FYNNEI. The V and J ends lost 3 bases and 2 bases respectively, with 10 bases between them. The CDR3 runs 14 residues. The CDR3 region has the DNA TGTGCCAGCAGTGATCCGGGGGGCAACACTGAAGCTTTCTTT. Protein: CASSDPGGNTEAFF.

The chain joins TRBV27 to TRBJ1-5; D unclear. V was cut by 6 bases and J by 0 bases, with 15 bases left in between. This CDR3 region has 16 residues. Per the germline V gene, CDR1 is MNHEY and CDR2 is SMNVEV (reference sequence). CDR3 sequence (DNA): TGTGCCAGCAGCCCAAAGCCCACCGATAGCAATCAGCCCCAGCATTTT. Protein sequence: CASSPKPTDSNQPQHF.

This sequence joins TRBV7-9 and TRBJ2-5, with TRBD2 identical over 8 bases. V lost 2 bases to trimming and J lost 7 bases; unmatched junction nucleotides: 9. This CDR3 is built from 15 residues. The germline V gene has CDR1 SEHNR and CDR2 FQNEAQ (reference sequence). The CDR3 region is CASSLQRENQGTQYF. CDR3 bases: TGTGCCAGCAGCTTACAGCGGGAGAACCAGGGGACCCAGTACTTC.

The chain recombines TRBV2 with TRBJ1-1, with D perhaps TRBD1 (6 bases). The CDR3 sequence is 13 residues long. Germline loops: CDR1 SNHLY, CDR2 FYNNEI. Trimming removed 8 bases from V and 2 bases from J, with 12 bases in between. CDR3 sequence: CASGGGHNTEAFF. The CDR3 nucleotides read TGTGCCAGCGGGGGCGGGCATAACACTGAAGCTTTCTTT.

The chain combines TRBV4-2 with TRBJ2-7; maybe TRBD1 (5 bases). The CDR3 extends over 16 amino acids. Trimming left V 2 bases short and J 0 bases short, with 14 bases between. CDR1 and CDR2 (germline): LGHNA, YNFKEQ. Written as DNA, the CDR3 is TGTGCCAGCAGCCAAAATCGACAGAGCCCCTCCTACGAGCAGTACTTC. Amino acids: CASSQNRQSPSYEQYF.

V and J are TRBV7-8 and TRBJ2-7, with 10 bases fitting TRBD2. The trim removed 5 bases at V and 0 bases at J, leaving 4 bases unmatched. Germline-derived CDR1 and CDR2 are SGHVS and FQNEAQ. The CDR3 has 15 amino acids. In nucleotides, the CDR3 is TGTGCCAGCAGCCCGTCTAGCGGGAGCTCCTACGAGCAGTACTTC. Its translation is CASSPSSGSSYEQYF.

In DNA, the CDR3 is TGTGCCACCAGCGGGGGGACAGGGGTATACGAGCAGTACTTC. The encoded protein is CATSGGTGVYEQYF. The chain recombines TRBV15 with TRBJ2-7; TRBD1 matches at 10 bases. The CDR3 is 14 amino acids. Germline V gene sequence: CDR1 LNHNV, CDR2 YYDKDF (reference sequence). The junction had 5 bases not matched to a gene; V was cut back by 5 bases and J by 4 bases.

The chain employs TRBV21-1 and TRBJ2-7. TRBV21-1 is reported as a pseudogene. There are 11 residues in the CDR3. This CDR3 reads CASSETYEQYF. Written as DNA, the CDR3 is TGTGCCAGCAGCGAAACCTACGAGCAGTACTTC.

This rearrangement joins TRBV27 to TRBJ2-7; 7 bases are shared with TRBD2. Germline-derived CDR1 and CDR2 are MNHEY and SMNVEV (reference sequence). This CDR3 contains 16 residues. J was trimmed by 6 bases and V by 5 bases; bases with no gene match: 16. The CDR3 protein is CASSPPVGGSFSEQYF. DNA for the CDR3: TGTGCCAGCAGTCCCCCCGTGGGCGGGAGCTTCTCCGAGCAGTACTTC.

The rearrangement links TRBV25-1 to TRBJ1-3; D not resolved. CDR3 length equals 13 residues. Trimming took 3 bases from V and 4 from J, leaving 7 bases between them. The germline V gene encodes CDR1 MGHDK and CDR2 SYGVNS. The CDR3 loop reads CASSEAEGNTIYF. CDR3 nucleotides: TGTGCCAGCAGTGAGGCCGAGGGAAACACCATATATTTT.

V usage is TRBV4-1 and J usage is TRBJ2-1; 9 bases map to TRBD2. The V gene end was trimmed by 2 bases and the J gene end by 6 bases; junction bases not matched to a gene: 8. CDR1 is MGHRA and CDR2 is YSYEKL in the germline V gene. There are 16 residues in the CDR3. CDR3 nucleotide sequence: TGCGCCAGCAGCCAAAATCCTAGCGGGGCCTCCAATGAGCAGTTCTTC. Encoded protein: CASSQNPSGASNEQFF.

V and J are TRBV7-8 and TRBJ2-3; D gene unclear. The CDR3 runs 13 residues. CDR1 and CDR2 from the germline V gene are SGHVS and FQNEAQ. Trimming removed 8 bases from V and 4 bases from J, with 13 bases in between. The CDR3 reads CASQGRFPDTQYF. CDR3 DNA sequence: TGTGCCAGCCAAGGGCGTTTCCCAGATACGCAGTATTTT.

V usage is TRBV5-1 and J usage is TRBJ2-5, with 8 bases aligning to TRBD2. Unmatched junction bases numbered 6, after V lost 0 bases and J lost 2 bases. There are 16 residues in the CDR3. The germline CDR1 and CDR2 sequences are SGHRS and YFSETQ. Here the CDR3 reads CASSLAARGAQETQYF. Here the CDR3 DNA reads TGCGCCAGCAGCTTGGCTGCGCGGGGGGCACAAGAGACCCAGTACTTC.

The chain carries TRBV10-2 and TRBJ2-1; D remains unclear. The CDR3 is made up of 17 amino acids. From germline, CDR1 is WSHSY and CDR2 SAAADI. V was shortened by 0 bases and J by 5 bases, with 17 bases between the two germline ends. CDR3 bases: TGCGCCAGCAGTGAGTCGCTTGCATCGGTCTGGAACAATGAGCAGTTCTTC. It specifies CASSESLASVWNNEQFF.

The V gene is TRBV19, the J gene TRBJ1-5; TRBD1 matches 10 bases. Trimming took 3 bases from V and 7 from J; bases not matched to a gene: 9. The germline CDR1 and CDR2 sequences are LNHDA and SQIVND (reference sequence). The CDR3 covers 16 residues. CDR3 sequence reads: CASSIVGTGAGQPQHF. The CDR3 DNA sequence: TGTGCCAGTAGTATCGTTGGGACAGGGGCTGGGCAGCCCCAGCATTTT.

The chain uses TRBV27 and TRBJ2-7; TRBD1 aligns across 9 bases. CDR1 and CDR2 from the germline V gene are MNHEY and SMNVEV (reference sequence). The CDR3 covers 14 residues. J was trimmed by 6 bases and V by 3 bases; bases with no gene match: 6. CDR3: CASSFGTGPSEQYF. CDR3 DNA sequence: TGTGCCAGCAGTTTTGGGACAGGGCCATCCGAGCAGTACTTC.

The genes are TRBV9 and TRBJ2-7; D gene ambiguous. Per germline, CDR1 SGDLS and CDR2 YYNGEE. V was clipped by 1 base and J by 5 bases, with 16 bases between them. The CDR3 spans 15 residues. The CDR3 bases are TGTGCCAGCAGCGTATCCGGAAGTTTGATCGACGAGCAGTACTTC. Its translation is CASSVSGSLIDEQYF.

The chain links TRBV19 to TRBJ1-1; 7 bases are a match to TRBD1. Germline-derived CDR1 and CDR2 are LNHDA and SQIVND (reference sequence). V lost 4 bases, J lost 5 bases, and 7 bases stayed unmatched. The CDR3 totals 14 residues. The DNA for the CDR3 is TGTGCCAGTAGTAGGGAGACAGGGAAGACTGAAGCTTTCTTT. Translation gives CASSRETGKTEAFF.

The chain employs TRBV9 and TRBJ1-2, with D perhaps TRBD1 (6 bases). The germline gives CDR1 SGDLS, CDR2 YYNGEE. V gave up 3 bases and J gave up 1 base, with 10 bases separating them. The CDR3 has 14 amino acids. CDR3 bases: TGTGCCAGCAGCGCGGCGGACAGTAACTATGGCTACACCTTC. Encoded protein: CASSAADSNYGYTF.